The clone carrying this T cell receptor (beta chain) was seen a few times. Its antigen remains unknown. Researchers report isolating at least 7 million PBMCs per sample. With a J-beta primer mix and a sample-barcoded 5' primer, a second PCR ran 7 to 11 cycles. Via MiXCR, TCRdb re-called the 5' RACE reads, giving one row per CDR3 protein. This sample has about a million distinct CDR3 sequences, with around two fifths found just once. The sample is drawn from a study of blood T cells in healthy people across ages. Points from the study as a whole: Naive CD4+ cells and diversity were both higher in long-lived donors than in aged donors. Roughly linearly, TCR beta diversity per million T cells fell as age increased.

This CDR3 contains 14 residues. Sequenced sample: blood. The chain employs TRBV12-3 or TRBV12-4 and TRBJ2-7; D is possibly TRBD2 (7 bases). The better agreement between TRBJ2-5 and the DNA end casts doubt on the J call. The source of this sequence is a man between 18 and 29 years old in good health. The CDR3: CASSLGGAHETQYF. CDR3 sequence (DNA): TGTGCCAGCAGTTTGGGGGGGGCGCATGAGACCCAGTACTTC.